This T cell receptor beta chain was sequenced for a study of cytomegalovirus exposure and HLA in healthy donors. This CDR3 is 15 amino acids long. Trimming took 4 bases from V and 0 from J, leaving 7 bases between them. Germline V gives CDR1 MNHEY, CDR2 SVGAGI. Researchers ran the PCR with 60 Vbeta and 13 Jbeta primers. Assay: immunoSEQ multiplex PCR; the TCRdb copy retains only in-frame clones and omits some. The data contain 150,000 to 200,000 clones, about 78% of them singletons. V is TRBV6-5 and J is TRBJ1-6; D gene uncertain. The sample comprised PBMCs. The source of this sequence is a male donor in good health and CMV-seronegative. The CDR3 DNA is TGTGCCAGCAGTTTTGAGAGCTCCTATAATTCACCCCTCCACTTT. Amino acid sequence: CASSFESSYNSPLHF.